This T cell receptor (beta chain) was documented in a study of radiotherapy plus CTLA-4 blockade in lung cancer. For the study at large: Disease control was achieved by approximately 30% of patients, and objective responses by around 17%. Overall study findings and caveats: Best predicting response, reportedly, were early blood T cell clone dynamics, with interferon-beta. Radiotherapy plus ipilimumab was followed by expansion in blood of tumor-derived TCR clones.

Only in-frame clones appear in the TCRdb table, and some are missing; sequencing was by immunoSEQ multiplex PCR. The repertoire holds 62,000 or so clones, with 65% to 80% as singletons. With respect to this clone: Its target is unknown.

Germline CDR1 is SGHTA and CDR2 is FQGNSA. This CDR3 is built from 15 residues. This chain connects TRBV7-2 to TRBJ2-7, with TRBD2 matching 9 bases. The TCR originated in a human donor with non-small cell lung cancer who had a complete response to radiotherapy plus ipilimumab. The sample was peripheral blood, taken from a patient treated with radiotherapy plus ipilimumab. The CDR3 reads CASSQDSSGTYEQYV. The CDR3 DNA reads TGCGCCAGCAGCCAAGACTCTAGCGGGACCTACGAGCAGTACGTC.